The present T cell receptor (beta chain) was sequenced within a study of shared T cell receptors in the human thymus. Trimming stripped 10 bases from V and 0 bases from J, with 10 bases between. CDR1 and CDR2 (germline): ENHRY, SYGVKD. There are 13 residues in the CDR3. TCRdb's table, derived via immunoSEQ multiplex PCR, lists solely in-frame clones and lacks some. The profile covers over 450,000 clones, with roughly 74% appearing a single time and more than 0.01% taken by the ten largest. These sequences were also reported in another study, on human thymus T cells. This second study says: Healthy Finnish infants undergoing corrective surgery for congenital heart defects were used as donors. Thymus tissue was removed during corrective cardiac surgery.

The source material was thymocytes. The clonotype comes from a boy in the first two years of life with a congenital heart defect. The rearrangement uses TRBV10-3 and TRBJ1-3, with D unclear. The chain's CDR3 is CATHRSSGNTIYF. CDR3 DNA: TGTGCCACACATCGGAGCTCTGGAAACACCATATATTTT.